Sequencing of this T cell receptor beta chain was carried out in a study of early T cells in non-severe SARS-CoV-2 infection. This clonotype was seen repeatedly, ten times or more. Each CDR3 protein is one row after TCRdb ran MiXCR on the 5' RACE reads. Altogether roughly 99,000 distinct CDR3 sequences are present, 11% being singletons, with the ten largest covering roughly 8%. The clonotype was recovered from an adult who was a healthcare worker with PCR-confirmed SARS-CoV-2 infection or an uninfected control (not recorded which). Source material: whole blood.

The CDR3 spells CASGYHRNLQETQYF. The CDR3 nucleotides read TGTGCTAGTGGGTATCACAGGAACCTCCAAGAGACCCAGTACTTC. The chain combines TRBV12-5 with TRBJ2-5; TRBD1 might be the D (5 bases). Trimming removed 6 bases from V and 1 base from J, with 15 bases in between. This CDR3 has 15 residues. Per germline, CDR1 LGHNT and CDR2 FRNRAP.